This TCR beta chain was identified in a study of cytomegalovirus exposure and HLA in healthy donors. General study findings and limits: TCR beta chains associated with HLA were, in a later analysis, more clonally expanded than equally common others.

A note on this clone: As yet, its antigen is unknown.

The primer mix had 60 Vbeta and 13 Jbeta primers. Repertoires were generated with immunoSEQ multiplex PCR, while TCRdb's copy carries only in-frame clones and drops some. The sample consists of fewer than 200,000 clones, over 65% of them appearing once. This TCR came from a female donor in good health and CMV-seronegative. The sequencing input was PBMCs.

The CDR3 here is CASSSAQISDTQYF. The CDR3 DNA reads as TGCGCCAGCAGCTCTGCCCAGATATCAGATACGCAGTATTTT. The chain employs TRBV5-1 and TRBJ2-3; D call uncertain. Germline V gene lookup returns CDR1 SGHRS and CDR2 YFSETQ. Deletions cut 3 bases from V and 4 bases from J, with 12 bases between. CDR3 length: 14 amino acids. Full variable domain (remainder filled in from reference TRBV5-1 and TRBJ2-3): KAGVTQTPRYLIKTRGQQVTLSCSPISGHRSVSWYQQTPGQGLQFLFEYFSETQRNKGNFPGRFSGRQFSNSRSEMNVSTLELGDSALYLCASSSAQISDTQYFGPGTRLTVL.